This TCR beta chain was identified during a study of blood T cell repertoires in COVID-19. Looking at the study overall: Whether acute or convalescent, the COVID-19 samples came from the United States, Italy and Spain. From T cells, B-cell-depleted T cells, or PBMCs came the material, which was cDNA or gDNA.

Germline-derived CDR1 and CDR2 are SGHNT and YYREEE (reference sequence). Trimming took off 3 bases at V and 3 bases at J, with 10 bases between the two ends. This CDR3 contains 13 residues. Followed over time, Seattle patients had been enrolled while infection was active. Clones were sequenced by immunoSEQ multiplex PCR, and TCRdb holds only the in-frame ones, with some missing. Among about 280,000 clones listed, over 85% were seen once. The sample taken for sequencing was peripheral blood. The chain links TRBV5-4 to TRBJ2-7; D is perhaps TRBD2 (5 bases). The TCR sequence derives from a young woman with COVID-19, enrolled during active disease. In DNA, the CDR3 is TGTGCCAGCAGCTCGGGGTTCCTCTACGAGCAGTACTTC. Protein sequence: CASSSGFLYEQYF. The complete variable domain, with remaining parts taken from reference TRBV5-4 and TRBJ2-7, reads ETGVTQSPTHLIKTRGQQVTLRCSSQSGHNTVSWYQQALGQGPQFIFQYYREEENGRGNFPPRFSGLQFPNYSSELNVNALELDDSALYLCASSSGFLYEQYFGPGTRLTVT.